This T cell receptor beta chain was sequenced during a study of shared clonotypes between healthy human individuals. Concerning this clone: Its antigen is still unknown.

Overall study findings and caveats: Rarefaction showed sorted-subset sequencing was incomplete despite large depth. Across a handful of donors, naive CD4 shared roughly 5%, naive CD8 more than 3%, memory CD4 roughly 2.2%, memory CD8 around 0.36%.

There are 16 residues in the CDR3. Germline CDR1 reads SGDLS; CDR2 reads YYNGEE. Losses at the gene ends were 0 bases for V and 6 bases for J; bases not matched to a gene: 6. Sequencing used immunoSEQ multiplex PCR; TCRdb keeps in-frame clones, though not all of them. The sample holds over a million clones; 97% to 99% are singletons and the top ten take 0.36%. Sequencing input: naive CD4+ T cells sorted from blood. Indicated subset: CD45RA+ positively selected. The chain links TRBV9 to TRBJ2-2; 9 bases are shared with TRBD2. This clonotype was sampled from a man aged 30-40 years in good health. Written as DNA, the CDR3 is TGTGCCAGCAGCGTAGTTGCGGGAGGGCCCTCCGGGGAGCTGTTTTTT. The encoded protein is CASSVVAGGPSGELFF.